The T cell receptor beta chain described here comes from a study of regulatory T cells in long-lasting Graves disease. At the level of the study: By definition, persistent Graves' disease involved antithyroid drugs for over 5 years alongside positive TSH receptor antibodies.

Worth noting for this clonotype: Its antigen is not known.

Stated time point: persistent/refractory GD, antithyroid drugs over 5 years with positive TRAb. After RNA was extracted from PBMCs, the TCR library was made from it. Combining iRepertoire HTBI primers with Arm-PCR of CDR3 regions, the authors built TCR beta libraries. A single record per CDR3 protein comes from TCRdb applying MiXCR to the multiplex PCR reads. The repertoire consists of about half a million distinct CDR3 sequences, with about 20% occurring once and the leading ten covering 10% to 15%. CDR1 is SGDLS and CDR2 is YYNGEE in the germline V gene. The V end was cut by 0 bases, the J end by 1 base, with 4 bases between. The length of the CDR3 is 14 residues. Study-level results: The study found lower TCR diversity in persistent Graves' patients than in newly diagnosed ones. Under persistent disease, TRBV28, TRBJ1-2 and TRBJ2-5 were used preferentially. Persistent patients shared more public clonotypes (approximately 2,800) than new patients (about 1,000).

The rearrangement uses TRBV9 and TRBJ2-2; D not resolved. The sequence was collected from a female donor with Graves disease. The sequences come from peripheral blood mononuclear cells (PBMCs), collected when the disease was refractory, from a patient treated with antithyroid drugs. The CDR3 loop is CASSVAGNTGELFF. Here the CDR3 DNA reads TGTGCCAGCAGCGTAGCAGGGAACACCGGGGAGCTGTTTTTT.